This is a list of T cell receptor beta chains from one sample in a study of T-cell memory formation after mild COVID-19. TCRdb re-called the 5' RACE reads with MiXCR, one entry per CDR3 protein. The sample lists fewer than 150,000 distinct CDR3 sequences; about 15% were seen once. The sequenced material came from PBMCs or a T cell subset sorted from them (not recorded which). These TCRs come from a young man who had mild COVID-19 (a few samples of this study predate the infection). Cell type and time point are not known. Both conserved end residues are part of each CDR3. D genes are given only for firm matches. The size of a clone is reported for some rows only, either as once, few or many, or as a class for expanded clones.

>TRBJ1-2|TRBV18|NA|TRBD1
TGTGCCAGCTCCTCTCCCGACAGGGGGGTCTATGGCTACACCTTC
CASSSPDRGVYGYTF
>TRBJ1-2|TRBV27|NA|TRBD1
TGTGCCAGCAGTCCGGACCTCCTGACAGGGAGAGACTATGGCTACACCTTC
CASSPDLLTGRDYGYTF
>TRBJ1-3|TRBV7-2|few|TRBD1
TGTGCCAGCAGCCCTGGGACAGCATCGGTGGGCACCATATATTTT
CASSPGTASVGTIYF
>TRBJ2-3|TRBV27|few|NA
TGTGCCAGCAGTTTAATCGGCACAGATACGCAGTATTTT
CASSLIGTDTQYF
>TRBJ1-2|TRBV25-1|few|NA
TGTGCCAGCGCTGCCGCTTTTGGCTACACCTTC
CASAAAFGYTF
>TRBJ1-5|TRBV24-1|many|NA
TGTGCCACCAGTGGTAGCGGGGAACAGCCCCAGCATTTT
CATSGSGEQPQHF
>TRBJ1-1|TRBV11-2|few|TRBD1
TGTGCCAGCAGCATGTCGACAGGGAAGAACACTGAAGCTTTCTTT
CASSMSTGKNTEAFF
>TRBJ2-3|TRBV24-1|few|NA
TGTGCCACCAGTAGTGCTATTCCCACAGATACGCAGTATTTT
CATSSAIPTDTQYF
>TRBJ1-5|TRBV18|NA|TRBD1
TGTGCCAGCTCACCACCGAGGGGACAGGGCGGAATTGATCAGCCCCAGCATTTT
CASSPPRGQGGIDQPQHF
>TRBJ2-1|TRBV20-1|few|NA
TGCAGTGCTAAGTCCGGCCATGAGCAGTTCTTC
CSAKSGHEQFF
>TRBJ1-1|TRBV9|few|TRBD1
TGTGCCAGCAGCGGCGGGACAGGGGGCTTCGCTGAAGCTTTCTTT
CASSGGTGGFAEAFF
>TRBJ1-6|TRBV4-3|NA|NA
TGCGCCAGCAGCCAAGAAGCTAAGGATTCACCCCTCCACTTT
CASSQEAKDSPLHF
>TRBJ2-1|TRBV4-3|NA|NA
TGCGCCAGCAGCCAAGACGGCAGGGGCTCTTACAATGAGCAGTTCTTC
CASSQDGRGSYNEQFF
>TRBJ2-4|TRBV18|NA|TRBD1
TGTGCCAGCTCAGCCGGGGGACAGGGCAAAAACATTCAGTACTTC
CASSAGGQGKNIQYF
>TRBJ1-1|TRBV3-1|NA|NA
TGTGCCAGCAGCCATGTACCATGGCCCGGGCTTGACACTGAAGCTTTCTTT
CASSHVPWPGLDTEAFF
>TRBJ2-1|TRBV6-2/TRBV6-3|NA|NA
TGTGCCAGCTCCAAGGAGGGGGGGAATGAGCAGTTCTTC
CASSKEGGNEQFF
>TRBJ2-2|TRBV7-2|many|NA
TGTGCCAGCAGCTTAGCGGCCAGCGAAGGCGGGGAGCTGTTTTTT
CASSLAASEGGELFF
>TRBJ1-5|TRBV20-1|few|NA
TGCAGTGCTAGGGTTGCACACGGGCCCATGGTCCCGCCCTATAGCAATCAGCCCCAGCATTTT
CSARVAHGPMVPPYSNQPQHF
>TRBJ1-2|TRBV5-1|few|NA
TGCGCCAGCAGCTTGGAGGCCGAGAACTATGGCTACACCTTC
CASSLEAENYGYTF
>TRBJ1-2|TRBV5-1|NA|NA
TGCGCCAGCAGCTTCTCACAGGCCCTAGACTATGGCTACACCTTC
CASSFSQALDYGYTF
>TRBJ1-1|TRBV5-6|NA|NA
TGTGCCAGCAGCTTTTCAGGGGCTGAAGCTTTCTTT
CASSFSGAEAFF
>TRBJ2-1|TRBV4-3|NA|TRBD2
TGCGCCAGCAGCCAAGTTGGCGGGGGAGCGAACAATGAGCAGTTCTTC
CASSQVGGGANNEQFF
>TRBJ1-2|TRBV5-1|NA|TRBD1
TGCGCCAGCAGCTTGGGGGGACAGGGGACTAACTATGGCTACACCTTC
CASSLGGQGTNYGYTF
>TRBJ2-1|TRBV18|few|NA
TGTGCCAGCTCACCAGGGGGCCCCCTAAGGCGGTTCTTC
CASSPGGPLRRFF
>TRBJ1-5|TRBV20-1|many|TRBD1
TGCAGTGCTCTACAGGGGAATCAGCCCCAGCATTTT
CSALQGNQPQHF
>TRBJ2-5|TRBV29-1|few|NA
TGCAGCGTTGAAGGTGCCGGGGGAGAGACCCAGTACTTC
CSVEGAGGETQYF
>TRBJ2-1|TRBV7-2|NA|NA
TGTGCCAGCAGCTCATCCGGGACCGCCCCAACCCATGAGCAGTTCTTC
CASSSSGTAPTHEQFF
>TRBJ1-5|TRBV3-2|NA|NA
TGTGCCAGCAGCCAAGATCGGATTTATCAGCCCCAGCATTTT
CASSQDRIYQPQHF
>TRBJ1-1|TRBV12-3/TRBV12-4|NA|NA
TGTGCCAGCAGTTTTGGCCAGGGGCTGGCGAACACTGAAGCTTTCTTT
CASSFGQGLANTEAFF
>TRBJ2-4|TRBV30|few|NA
TGTGCCTGGGGTCAGGACCAGAACATTCAGTACTTC
CAWGQDQNIQYF
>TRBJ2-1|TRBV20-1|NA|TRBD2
TGCAGTGCCTCACAAAGCGGGGGGGCCGTTGAGCAGTTCTTC
CSASQSGGAVEQFF
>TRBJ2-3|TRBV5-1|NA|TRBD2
TGCGCCAGCAGCTCGTGGCTAGCGGGGGGGCCAGATACGCAGTATTTT
CASSSWLAGGPDTQYF